This T cell receptor beta chain was profiled in a study of metastatic and nonmetastatic thyroid tumors. Turning to the study itself: Both malignant and benign thyroid patients supplied peripheral blood and tumor or nodule tissue samples, across which the repertoires of these patients were then compared.

Notes on this clone: Its antigen is undetermined.

Patients were all untreated before their thyroid surgery. Looked up from germline, CDR1 is SEHNR and CDR2 is FQNEAQ (reference sequence). The V end was cut by 5 bases, the J end by 5 bases, with 15 bases between. The CDR3 consists of 14 residues. Whole-study results and caveats: Versus benign nodules, malignant thyroid tumors reportedly had significantly higher TCR beta diversity, in blood and tumor.

Authors' data handling: Between-group CDR3 differences, defined by clinicopathological status, yielded a distant-metastasis classifier for papillary thyroid cancer. TCRdb re-clonotyped the PCR reads through MiXCR. The V and J calls were determined by TCRdb, not by the authors. The table has some 25,000 clones, roughly a fifth seen once. The TCR was taken from a male donor with papillary thyroid cancer or a benign thyroid nodule (not recorded which). Some clones in this sample may be carry-over from other donors' samples. The source material was blood. This chain connects TRBV7-9 to TRBJ2-5; a possible D gene is TRBD2 (5 bases). The CDR3 here is CASSPSPGSETQYF. DNA of the CDR3: TGTGCCAGCAGCCCAAGTCCGGGGTCCGAGACCCAGTACTTC.